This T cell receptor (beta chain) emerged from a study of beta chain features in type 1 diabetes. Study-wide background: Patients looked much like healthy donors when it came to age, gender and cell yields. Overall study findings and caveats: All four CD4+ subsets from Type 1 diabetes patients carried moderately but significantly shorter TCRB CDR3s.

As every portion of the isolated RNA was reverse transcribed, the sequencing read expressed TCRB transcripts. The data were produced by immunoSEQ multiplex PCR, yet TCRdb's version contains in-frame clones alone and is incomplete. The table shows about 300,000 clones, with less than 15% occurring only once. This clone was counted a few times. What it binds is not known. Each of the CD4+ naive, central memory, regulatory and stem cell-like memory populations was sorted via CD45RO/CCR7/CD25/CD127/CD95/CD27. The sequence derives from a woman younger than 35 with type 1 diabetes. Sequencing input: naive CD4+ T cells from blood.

CDR3 coding DNA: TGTGCCAGCTCACAGACAGGGGACCAAGAGACCCAGTACTTC. Amino acid sequence: CASSQTGDQETQYF. The chain uses TRBV18 and TRBJ2-5, with TRBD1 matching 8 bases. Germline CDR1 is KGHSH and CDR2 is LQKENI. V shed 4 bases, J shed 0 bases, and the junction held 1 base outside the gene matches. The CDR3 has 14 residues.